This T cell receptor beta chain stems from a study of blood T cell repertoires in COVID-19. Per the authors' pipeline: Amplification of reference gene primers was used by the study to estimate nucleated cell counts. The data were produced by immunoSEQ multiplex PCR, yet TCRdb's version contains in-frame clones alone and is incomplete. V, J and clone size were drawn from that table, and D and trimming were deduced from the DNA. The sample yields fewer than 300,000 clones, around 78% seen once. Germline V gives CDR1 KGHSH, CDR2 LQKENI. Trimming pared 5 bases from V and 0 bases from J, leaving 16 bases between. The CDR3 totals 16 residues.

The sequence was collected from a woman aged 70-85 years with active or convalescent COVID-19. The chain combines TRBV18 with TRBJ1-1; D not certain. Sequenced material: peripheral blood. DNA for the CDR3: TGTGCCAGCTCATCCCAGTTAGCGACGGTGAACACTGAAGCTTTCTTT. It encodes CASSSQLATVNTEAFF.